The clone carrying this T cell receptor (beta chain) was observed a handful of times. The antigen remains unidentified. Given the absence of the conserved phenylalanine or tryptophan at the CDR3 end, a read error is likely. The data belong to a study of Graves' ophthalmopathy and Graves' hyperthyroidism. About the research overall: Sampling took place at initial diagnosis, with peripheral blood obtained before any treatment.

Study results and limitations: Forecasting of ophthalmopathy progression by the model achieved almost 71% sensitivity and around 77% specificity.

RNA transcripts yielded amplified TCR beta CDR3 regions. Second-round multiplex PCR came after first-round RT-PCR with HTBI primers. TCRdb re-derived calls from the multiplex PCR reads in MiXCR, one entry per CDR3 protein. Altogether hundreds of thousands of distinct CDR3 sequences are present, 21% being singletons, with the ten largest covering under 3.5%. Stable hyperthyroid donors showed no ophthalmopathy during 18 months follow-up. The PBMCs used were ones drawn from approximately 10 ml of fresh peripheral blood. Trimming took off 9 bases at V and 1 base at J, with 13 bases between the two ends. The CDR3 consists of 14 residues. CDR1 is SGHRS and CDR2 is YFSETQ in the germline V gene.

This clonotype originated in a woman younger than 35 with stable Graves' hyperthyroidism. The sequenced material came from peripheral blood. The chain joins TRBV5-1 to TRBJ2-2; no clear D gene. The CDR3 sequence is CATSDTGNTGELFL. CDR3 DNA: TGCGCCACCTCAGACACTGGGAACACCGGGGAGCTGTTTTTG.